These T cell receptor beta chains were read from a single sample in a study of T cell responses to AZD1222 COVID-19 vaccine. Repertoires were generated with immunoSEQ multiplex PCR, while TCRdb's copy carries only in-frame clones and drops some. This sample carries about 25,000 clones, roughly 84% of them seen once, and the ten largest clones take roughly a third. This sample comprised peripheral blood, obtained 28 days after the second AZD1222 dose. The receptor set was obtained from an adult who received the AZD1222 COVID-19 vaccine. Both conserved end residues are part of each CDR3. D genes are given only for firm matches. Not all rows give a size; the values are once, few, many and, for expanded clones, a class.

. | TRBJ1-6 | . | TRBV28 | TGTGCCAGCAGTAGGGCCCTAGAGGCACCCCTCCACTTT | CASSRALEAPLHF
. | TRBJ1-1 | . | TRBV30 | TGTGCCTGGAGAAGCAGGGTGAAAGCTTTCTTT | CAWRSRVKAFF
once | TRBJ2-7 | TRBD1 | TRBV5-4 | TGTGCCAGCAGCTCCACGGACAGGGGACGGCGGCAGTACTTC | CASSSTDRGRRQYF
once | TRBJ1-2 | TRBD1 | TRBV10-2 | TGCGCCAGCGGACAGGGGACGGGCTATGGCTACACCTTC | CASGQGTGYGYTF
. | TRBJ2-7 | . | TRBV21-1 | TGTGCCAGCAGCAAAGAGGCGCTAGACTCCTACGAGCAGTACTTC | CASSKEALDSYEQYF
. | TRBJ2-1 | . | TRBV21-1 | TGTGCCAGCAGCAAACCGGCGGACAATGAGCAGTTCTTC | CASSKPADNEQFF
. | TRBJ2-7 | . | TRBV4-1 | TGCGCCAGCAGCCAAGATCCTGAGACTAGTAATCGTGGTGAGCAGTACTTC | CASSQDPETSNRGEQYF
. | TRBJ2-2 | . | TRBV4-2 | TGTGCCAGCAGCCGCGGAATACCGAACACCGGGGAGCTGTTTTTT | CASSRGIPNTGELFF
. | TRBJ2-1 | TRBD1 | TRBV3-1/TRBV3-2 | TGTGCCAGCAGCCAAGTGGAGACAGGGAACAATGAGCAGTTCTTC | CASSQVETGNNEQFF
. | TRBJ1-2 | . | TRBV5-4 | TGTGCCAGCACCCTGGGACCCGGACACCCTTATGGCTACACCTTC | CASTLGPGHPYGYTF
. | TRBJ2-7 | . | TRBV6-5 | TGTGCCAGCAGCAGGGGTATCTCCGCCGAGCAGTACTTC | CASSRGISAEQYF
. | TRBJ2-3 | TRBD2 | TRBV5-1 | TGCGCCAGCAGCTTGGGGGATACTAGCGGAGGCGGAGATACGCAGTATTTT | CASSLGDTSGGGDTQYF
. | TRBJ1-1 | . | TRBV7-2 | TGTGCCAGCAGCTTAGGGTATATCAACACTGAAGCTTTCTTT | CASSLGYINTEAFF
. | TRBJ1-5 | . | TRBV7-8 | TGTGCCAGCAGCCGAGGACGAAATCAGCCCCAGCATTTT | CASSRGRNQPQHF
once | TRBJ2-5 | TRBD2 | TRBV7-8 | TGTGCCAGCAGCCAGGGACTAGCGGGTCGGGCGGAGACCCAGTACTTC | CASSQGLAGRAETQYF
. | TRBJ2-1 | TRBD2 | TRBV7-8 | TGTGCCAGCAGCTTAGCTTCCCCGGGAGGCGAGGTTGAGCAGTTCTTC | CASSLASPGGEVEQFF
once | TRBJ2-7 | TRBD2 | TRBV28 | TGTGCCAGCAGTTTTGGGGCTTTGTGGGGCGGGACTAGCGGGAAAACCTACGAGCAGTACTTC | CASSFGALWGGTSGKTYEQYF
once | TRBJ1-4 | TRBD1 | TRBV5-4 | TGTGCCAGCAGCTTGCAGGGGGCGAGTGAAAAACTGTTTTTT | CASSLQGASEKLFF
. | TRBJ1-5 | . | TRBV6-5 | TGTGCCAGCAGCCAGACCTTAAATCAGCCCCAGCATTTT | CASSQTLNQPQHF
. | TRBJ1-2 | . | TRBV2 | TGTGCCAGCACCCCGGCGGGGGGACATGGCTACACCTTC | CASTPAGGHGYTF
. | TRBJ2-1 | . | TRBV7-9 | TGTGCCAGCAGCTTACGCGGTGACACTCCTGAGCAGTTCTTC | CASSLRGDTPEQFF
. | TRBJ2-2 | TRBD1 | TRBV6-5 | TGTGCCAGCAGGGGACAGAGGAACACCGGGGAGCTGTTTTTT | CASRGQRNTGELFF
. | TRBJ1-5 | TRBD1 | TRBV3-1/TRBV3-2 | TGTGCCAGCAGCCAGGGACAGGTCCTTGGATCGCCCCAGCATTTT | CASSQGQVLGSPQHF
. | TRBJ2-1 | . | TRBV5-4 | TGTGCCAGCAGCACCGACCAGTATGAGCAGTTCTTC | CASSTDQYEQFF
. | TRBJ1-5 | . | TRBV19 | TGTGCCAGTATTGATACAGATTTCAATCAGCCCCAGCATTTT | CASIDTDFNQPQHF
. | TRBJ1-2 | TRBD1 | TRBV19 | TGTGCCAGTAGTGACCAGGGACAGGGGATCTATGGCTACACCTTC | CASSDQGQGIYGYTF
. | TRBJ2-1 | . | TRBV4-2 | TGTGCCAGCAGCCTCATGGCGACTAGCTCCTACAATGAGCAGTTCTTC | CASSLMATSSYNEQFF
. | TRBJ1-3 | TRBD1 | TRBV19 | TGTGCCAGTAGTAGGACAGGGATCTCTGGAAACACCATATATTTT | CASSRTGISGNTIYF
. | TRBJ1-6 | . | TRBV21-1 | TGTGCCAGCAGCATGGGGCGACCTTCACCGGACTCCTATAATTCACCCCTCCACTTT | CASSMGRPSPDSYNSPLHF
. | TRBJ2-3 | TRBD1 | TRBV10-3 | TGTGCCATCAGTGGGGACAGGGGAGCAGATACGCAGTATTTT | CAISGDRGADTQYF